This TCR beta chain is drawn from a study of resident and recirculating memory T cells in vitiligo. Here immunoSEQ multiplex PCR was the method, and the copy in TCRdb shows in-frame clones only, minus some. Seen here are 72,000 or so clones, about 90% observed once, and the top ten hold approximately 4.7%. Germline CDR1 is SGHTA and CDR2 is FQGNSA. The V end lost 4 bases, the J end lost 5 bases, and 6 bases lay between the germline ends. The CDR3 length is 11 residues. The sequence derives from a male donor with vitiligo. V gene TRBV7-2 combines with J gene TRBJ2-7; D not certain. Sequencing input: blood. CDR3 in amino acids: CASSSYDEQYF. The CDR3, as DNA: TGTGCCAGCAGCTCCTACGACGAGCAGTACTTC.